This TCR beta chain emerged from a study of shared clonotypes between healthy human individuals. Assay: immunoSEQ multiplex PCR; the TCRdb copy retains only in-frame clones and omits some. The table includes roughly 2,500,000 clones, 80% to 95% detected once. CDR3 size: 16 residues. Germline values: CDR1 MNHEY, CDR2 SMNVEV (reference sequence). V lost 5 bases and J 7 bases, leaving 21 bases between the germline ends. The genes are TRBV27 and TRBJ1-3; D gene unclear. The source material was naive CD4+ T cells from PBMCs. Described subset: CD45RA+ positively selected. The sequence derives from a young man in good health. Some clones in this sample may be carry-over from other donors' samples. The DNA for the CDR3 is TGTGCCAGCAGTCCCCTGACTTCTTTTCATGGGAACACCATATATTTT. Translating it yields CASSPLTSFHGNTIYF.